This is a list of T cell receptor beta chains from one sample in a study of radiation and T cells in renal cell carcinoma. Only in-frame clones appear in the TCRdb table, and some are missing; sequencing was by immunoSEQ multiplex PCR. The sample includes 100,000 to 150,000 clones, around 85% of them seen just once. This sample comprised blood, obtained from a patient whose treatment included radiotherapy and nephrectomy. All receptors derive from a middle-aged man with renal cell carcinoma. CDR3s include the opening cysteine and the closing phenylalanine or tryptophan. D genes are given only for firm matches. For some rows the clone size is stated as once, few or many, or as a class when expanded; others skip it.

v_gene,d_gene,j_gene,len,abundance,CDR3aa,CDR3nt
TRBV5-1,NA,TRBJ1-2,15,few,CASSQGPQEAYGYTF,TGCGCCAGCAGCCAGGGACCCCAAGAGGCCTATGGCTACACCTTC
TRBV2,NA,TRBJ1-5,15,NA,CASRKSWGSNQPQHF,TGTGCCAGCAGGAAGAGCTGGGGTAGCAATCAGCCCCAGCATTTT
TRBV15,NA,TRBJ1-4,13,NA,CATARAPGEKLFF,TGTGCCACCGCCCGGGCCCCGGGGGAAAAACTGTTTTTT
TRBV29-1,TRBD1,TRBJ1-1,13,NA,CSVDQGVGTEAFF,TGCAGCGTTGATCAGGGGGTAGGCACTGAAGCTTTCTTT
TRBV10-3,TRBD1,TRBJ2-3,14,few,CAIKGALGTDTQYF,TGTGCCATCAAGGGGGCTTTGGGCACAGATACGCAGTATTTT
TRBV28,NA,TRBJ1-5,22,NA,CASRNRESGTIPITYSNQPQHF,TGTGCCAGCAGAAACCGCGAATCCGGGACCATCCCGATAACCTATAGCAATCAGCCCCAGCATTTT
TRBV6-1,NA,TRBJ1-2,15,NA,CASGATAGRGYGYTF,TGTGCCAGCGGTGCAACCGCGGGGCGCGGCTATGGCTACACCTTC
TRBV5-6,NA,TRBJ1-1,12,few,CASSTLQGEAFF,TGTGCCAGCAGCACCCTACAGGGAGAAGCTTTCTTT
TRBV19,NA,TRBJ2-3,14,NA,CATSPQDGTDTQYF,TGTGCCACTTCCCCCCAGGATGGCACAGATACGCAGTATTTT
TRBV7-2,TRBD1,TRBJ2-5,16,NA,CASSLPNRGRLETQYF,TGTGCCAGCAGCTTACCGAACAGGGGGCGCTTAGAGACCCAGTACTTC
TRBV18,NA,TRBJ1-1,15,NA,CASSPMRTANTEAFF,TGTGCCAGCTCACCGATGAGGACTGCGAACACTGAAGCTTTCTTT
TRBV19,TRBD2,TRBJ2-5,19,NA,CASSIGLAGVPGHQETQYF,TGTGCCAGTAGTATAGGTCTAGCGGGAGTGCCGGGGCACCAAGAGACCCAGTACTTC
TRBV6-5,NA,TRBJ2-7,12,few,CASMGRGNEQYF,TGTGCCAGCATGGGCAGGGGCAACGAGCAGTACTTC
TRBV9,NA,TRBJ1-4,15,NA,CASSTGTTTNEKLFF,TGTGCCAGCAGCACAGGCACTACAACTAATGAAAAACTGTTTTTT
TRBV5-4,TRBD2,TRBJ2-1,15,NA,CASSRGTSGRNEQFF,TGTGCCAGCAGCCGCGGGACTAGCGGGAGGAATGAGCAGTTCTTC
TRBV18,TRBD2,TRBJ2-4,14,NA,CASSPDSGSGIQYF,TGTGCCAGCTCACCGGATAGCGGGAGCGGCATTCAGTACTTC
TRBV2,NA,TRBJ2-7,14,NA,CASRASEGSYEQYF,TGTGCCAGCAGAGCGTCGGAGGGGTCCTACGAGCAGTACTTC
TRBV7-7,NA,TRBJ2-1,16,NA,CASSPAGGSSYNEQFF,TGTGCTAGCAGCCCCGCCGGGGGAAGCTCCTACAATGAGCAGTTCTTC
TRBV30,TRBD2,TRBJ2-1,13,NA,CAWSGTSYNEQLF,TGTGCCTGGAGCGGGACTAGCTACAATGAGCAGCTCTTC
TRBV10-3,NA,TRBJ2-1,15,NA,CAISEGGTTYNEQFF,TGTGCCATCAGTGAGGGAGGGACCACCTACAATGAGCAGTTCTTC
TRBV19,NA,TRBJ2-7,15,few,CASSISRTGPYEQYF,TGTGCCAGTAGTATATCCCGGACGGGACCCTACGAGCAGTACTTC
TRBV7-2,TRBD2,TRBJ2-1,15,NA,CASSLGSSGGNEQFF,TGTGCCAGCAGCTTAGGGTCGAGCGGGGGCAATGAGCAGTTCTTC
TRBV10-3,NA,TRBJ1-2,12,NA,CAISESSGGYTF,TGTGCCATCAGTGAGTCGAGTGGCGGCTACACCTTC
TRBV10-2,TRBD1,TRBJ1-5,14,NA,CASRDRGRDQPQHF,TGCGCCAGCAGGGACAGGGGGCGAGATCAGCCCCAGCATTTT
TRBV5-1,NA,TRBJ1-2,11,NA,CASSSGLGYTF,TGCGCCAGCAGTTCAGGGTTGGGCTACACCTTC
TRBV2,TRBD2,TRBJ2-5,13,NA,CASSRGGAETQYF,TGTGCCAGCAGCCGCGGGGGTGCGGAGACCCAGTACTTC
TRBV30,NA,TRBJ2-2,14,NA,CAWSWGTNTGELFF,TGTGCCTGGAGTTGGGGCACCAACACCGGGGAGCTGTTTTTT
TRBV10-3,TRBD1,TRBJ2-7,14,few,CAISESWQGAEQYF,TGTGCCATCAGTGAGTCTTGGCAGGGGGCTGAGCAGTACTTC
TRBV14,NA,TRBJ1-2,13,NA,CASRPAGNYGYTF,TGTGCCAGCAGACCTGCCGGGAACTATGGCTACACCTTC
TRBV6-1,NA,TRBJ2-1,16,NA,CASSEDGHPLYNEQFF,TGTGCCAGCAGTGAAGACGGGCACCCCCTCTACAATGAGCAGTTCTTC
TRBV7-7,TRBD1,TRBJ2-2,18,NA,CASSQNRDRGLVAGELFF,TGTGCTAGCAGCCAAAACCGGGACAGGGGGCTTGTGGCCGGGGAGCTGTTTTTT
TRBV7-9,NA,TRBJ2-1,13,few,CASTTMWRSHLVF,TGTGCCAGCACTACTATGTGGAGATCTCATCTGGTCTTC
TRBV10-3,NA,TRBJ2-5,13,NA,CAISESNQETQYF,TGTGCCATCAGTGAGAGCAACCAAGAGACCCAGTACTTC
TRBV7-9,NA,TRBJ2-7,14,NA,CASSLGGGTYEQYF,TGTGCCAGCAGCTTAGGAGGTGGTACCTACGAGCAGTACTTC
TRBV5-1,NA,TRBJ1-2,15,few,CASSSLTAPTDGYTF,TGCGCCAGCAGCTCCTTGACAGCACCTACGGATGGCTACACCTTC
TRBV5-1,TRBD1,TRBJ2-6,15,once,CASDQGAAGANVLTF,TGCGCCAGCGATCAGGGGGCGGCTGGGGCCAACGTCCTGACTTTC
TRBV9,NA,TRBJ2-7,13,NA,CASRALPSYEQYF,TGTGCCAGCAGAGCACTACCGTCCTACGAGCAGTACTTC
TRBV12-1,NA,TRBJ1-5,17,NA,CASSPRQGARGNQPQHF,TGTGCCAGCAGCCCTCGACAGGGGGCGAGAGGCAATCAGCCCCAGCATTTT
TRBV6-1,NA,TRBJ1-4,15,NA,CASSDTEATNEKLFF,TGTGCCAGCAGTGACACAGAAGCAACTAATGAAAAACTGTTTTTT
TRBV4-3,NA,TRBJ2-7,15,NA,CASSQDRRGNYEQYF,TGCGCCAGCAGCCAAGATAGGAGGGGAAACTACGAGCAGTACTTC
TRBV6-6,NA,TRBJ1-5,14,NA,CASSFTREGQPQHF,TGTGCCAGCAGTTTTACACGGGAGGGTCAGCCCCAGCATTTT
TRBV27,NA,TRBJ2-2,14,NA,CASSLTENTGELFF,TGTGCCAGCAGTTTGACAGAGAACACCGGGGAGCTGTTTTTT
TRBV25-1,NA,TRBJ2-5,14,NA,CASSELTDQETQYF,TGTGCCAGCAGTGAACTGACGGACCAAGAGACCCAGTACTTC
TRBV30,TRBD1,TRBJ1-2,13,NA,CAWSVKGARGYTF,TGTGCCTGGAGTGTAAAGGGGGCGCGGGGCTACACCTTC
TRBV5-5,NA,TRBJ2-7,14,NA,CASSSRRLEYEQYF,TGTGCCAGCAGCTCCCGCAGGCTCGAGTACGAGCAGTACTTC
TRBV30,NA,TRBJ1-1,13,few,CAWSPGSIREAFF,TGTGCCTGGAGCCCTGGGTCCATCCGCGAAGCTTTCTTT
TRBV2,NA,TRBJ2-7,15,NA,CASGNGNSFPYEQYF,TGTGCCAGCGGGAACGGGAATTCCTTTCCCTACGAGCAGTACTTC
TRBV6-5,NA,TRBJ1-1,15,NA,CASSRDRAGNTEAFF,TGTGCCAGCAGTCGTGATCGGGCAGGGAACACTGAAGCTTTCTTT
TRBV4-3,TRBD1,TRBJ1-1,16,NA,CASSQDSGGRDTEAFF,TGCGCCAGCAGCCAAGACTCAGGGGGCAGGGACACTGAAGCTTTCTTT
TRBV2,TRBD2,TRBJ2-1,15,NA,CASSGGTSSYNEQFF,TGTGCCAGCAGTGGGGGGACTAGTAGCTACAATGAGCAGTTCTTC
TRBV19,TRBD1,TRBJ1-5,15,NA,CASSNTGGADQPQHF,TGTGCCAGTAGTAATACAGGGGGCGCGGACCAGCCCCAGCATTTT
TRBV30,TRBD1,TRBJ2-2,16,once,CAWSSRAGGLGGELFF,TGTGCCTGGAGTTCAAGGGCAGGGGGTCTCGGCGGGGAGCTGTTTTTT
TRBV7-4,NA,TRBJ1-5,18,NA,CASSLWTVTFNSNQPQHF,TGTGCCAGCAGCCTCTGGACAGTAACCTTTAATAGCAATCAGCCCCAGCATTTT
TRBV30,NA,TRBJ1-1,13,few,CAWSVGTYTEAFF,TGTGCCTGGAGTGTAGGCACATACACTGAAGCTTTCTTT
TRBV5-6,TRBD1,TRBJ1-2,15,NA,CASSLYTGGTYGYTF,TGTGCCAGCAGCTTGTACACAGGGGGCACTTATGGCTACACCTTC
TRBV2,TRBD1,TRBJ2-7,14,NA,CASYKQGASYEQYF,TGTGCCAGTTACAAACAGGGGGCCTCCTACGAGCAGTACTTC
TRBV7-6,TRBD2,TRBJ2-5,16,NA,CASSSSGGSSQETQYF,TGTGCCAGCAGTTCTAGCGGGGGATCGTCTCAAGAGACCCAGTACTTC
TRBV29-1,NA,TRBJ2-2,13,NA,CSAISGGTGELFF,TGCAGCGCGATCTCAGGGGGGACCGGGGAGCTGTTTTTT
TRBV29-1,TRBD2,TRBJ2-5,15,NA,CSVESPAGDQETQYF,TGCAGCGTTGAGTCACCCGCGGGGGACCAAGAGACCCAGTACTTC